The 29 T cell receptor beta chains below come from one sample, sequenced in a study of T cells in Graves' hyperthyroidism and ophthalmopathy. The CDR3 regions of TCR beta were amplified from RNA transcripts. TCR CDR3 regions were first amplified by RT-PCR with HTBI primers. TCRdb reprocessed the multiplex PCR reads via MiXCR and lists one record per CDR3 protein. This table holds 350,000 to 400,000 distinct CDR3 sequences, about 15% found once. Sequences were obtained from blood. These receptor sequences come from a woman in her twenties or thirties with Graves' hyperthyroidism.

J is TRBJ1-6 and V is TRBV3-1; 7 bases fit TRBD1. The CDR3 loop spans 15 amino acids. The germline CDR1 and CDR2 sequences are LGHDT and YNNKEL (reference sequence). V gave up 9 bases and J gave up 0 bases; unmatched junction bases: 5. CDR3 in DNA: TGTGCCAGTCGGGACAGTAGCTCCTATAATTCACCCCTCCACTTT. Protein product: CASRDSSSYNSPLHF. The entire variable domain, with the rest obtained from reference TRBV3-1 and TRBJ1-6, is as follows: DTAVSQTPKYLVTQMGNDKSIKCEQNLGHDTMYWYKQDSKKFLKIMFSYNNKELIINETVPNRFSPKSPDKAHLNLHINSLELGDSAVYFCASRDSSSYNSPLHFGNGTRLTVT.

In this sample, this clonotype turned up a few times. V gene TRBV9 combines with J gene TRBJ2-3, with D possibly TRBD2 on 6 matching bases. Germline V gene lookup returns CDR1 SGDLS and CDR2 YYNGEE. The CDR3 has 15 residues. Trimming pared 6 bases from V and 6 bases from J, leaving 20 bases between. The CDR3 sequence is CASTPFSGVGDTQYF. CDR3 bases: TGTGCCAGCACGCCCTTCTCGGGAGTGGGTGATACGCAGTATTTT.

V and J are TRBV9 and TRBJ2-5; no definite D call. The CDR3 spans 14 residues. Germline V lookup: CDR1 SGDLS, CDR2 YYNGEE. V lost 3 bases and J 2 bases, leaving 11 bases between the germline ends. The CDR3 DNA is TGTGCCAGCAGCGAGGCAGGCAGTCAAGAGACCCAGTACTTC. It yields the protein CASSEAGSQETQYF.

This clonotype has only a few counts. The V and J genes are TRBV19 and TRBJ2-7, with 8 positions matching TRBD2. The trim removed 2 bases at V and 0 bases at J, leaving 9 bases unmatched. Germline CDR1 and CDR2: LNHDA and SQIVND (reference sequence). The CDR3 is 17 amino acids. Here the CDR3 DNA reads TGTGCCAGTAGTATACGGGAGGGCCAGGGACTCTCCTACGAGCAGTACTTC. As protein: CASSIREGQGLSYEQYF.

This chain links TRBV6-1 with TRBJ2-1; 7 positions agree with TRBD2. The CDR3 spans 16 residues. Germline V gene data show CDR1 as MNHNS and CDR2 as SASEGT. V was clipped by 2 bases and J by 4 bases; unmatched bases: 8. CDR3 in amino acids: CASSERASGIYNEQFF. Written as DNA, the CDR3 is TGTGCCAGCAGTGAAAGGGCAAGCGGGATATACAATGAGCAGTTCTTC.

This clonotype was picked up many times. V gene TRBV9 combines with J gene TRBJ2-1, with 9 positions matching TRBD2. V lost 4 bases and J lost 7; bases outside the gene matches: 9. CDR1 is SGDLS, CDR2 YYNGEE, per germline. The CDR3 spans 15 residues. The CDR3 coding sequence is TGTGCCAGCAGCCAAACTAGCGGGCACGGGAATGAGCAGTTCTTC. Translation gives CASSQTSGHGNEQFF.

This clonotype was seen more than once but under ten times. CDR3 protein: CAWTNRRNPYEQYF. The CDR3 coding sequence is TGTGCCTGGACCAACCGGCGGAACCCCTACGAGCAGTACTTC. The chain carries TRBV30 and TRBJ2-7, with no clear D. This CDR3 comprises 14 residues. Trimming pared 4 bases from V and 2 bases from J, leaving 15 bases between. CDR1 is GTSNPN, CDR2 SVGIG, per germline (reference sequence).

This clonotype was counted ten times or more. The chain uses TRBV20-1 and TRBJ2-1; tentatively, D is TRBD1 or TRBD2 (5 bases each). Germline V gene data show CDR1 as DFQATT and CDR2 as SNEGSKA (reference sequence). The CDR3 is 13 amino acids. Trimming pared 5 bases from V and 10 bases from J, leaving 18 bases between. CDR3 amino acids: CSAADRPWDEQFF. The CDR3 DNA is TGCAGTGCTGCGGACCGTCCTTGGGACGAGCAGTTCTTC.

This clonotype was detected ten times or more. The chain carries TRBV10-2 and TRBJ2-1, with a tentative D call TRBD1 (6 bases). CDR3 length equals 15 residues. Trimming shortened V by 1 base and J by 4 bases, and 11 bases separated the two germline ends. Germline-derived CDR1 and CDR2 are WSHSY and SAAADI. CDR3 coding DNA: TGCGCCAGCAGTGAGTTGCCAGGGGTTTACAATGAGCAGTTCTTC. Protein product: CASSELPGVYNEQFF.

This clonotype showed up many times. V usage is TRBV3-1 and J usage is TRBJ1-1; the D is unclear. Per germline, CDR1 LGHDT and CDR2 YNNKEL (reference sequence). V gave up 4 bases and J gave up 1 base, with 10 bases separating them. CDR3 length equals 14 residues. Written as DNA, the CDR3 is TGTGCCAGCAGCCCCCGGACGGAGAACACTGAAGCTTTCTTT. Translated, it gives CASSPRTENTEAFF.

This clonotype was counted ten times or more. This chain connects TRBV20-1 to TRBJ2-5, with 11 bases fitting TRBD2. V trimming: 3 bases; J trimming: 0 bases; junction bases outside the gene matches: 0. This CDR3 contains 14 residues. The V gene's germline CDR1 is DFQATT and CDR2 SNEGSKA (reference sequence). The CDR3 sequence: CSARTSGNQETQYF. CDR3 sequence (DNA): TGCAGTGCTAGGACTAGCGGGAACCAAGAGACCCAGTACTTC.

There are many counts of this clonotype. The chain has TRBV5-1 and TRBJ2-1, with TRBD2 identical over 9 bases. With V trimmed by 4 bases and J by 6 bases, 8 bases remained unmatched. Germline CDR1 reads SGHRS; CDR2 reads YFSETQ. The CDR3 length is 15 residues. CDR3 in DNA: TGCGCCAGCAGCCCACTAGCGGGTGTGTTCAATGAGCAGTTCTTC. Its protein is CASSPLAGVFNEQFF.

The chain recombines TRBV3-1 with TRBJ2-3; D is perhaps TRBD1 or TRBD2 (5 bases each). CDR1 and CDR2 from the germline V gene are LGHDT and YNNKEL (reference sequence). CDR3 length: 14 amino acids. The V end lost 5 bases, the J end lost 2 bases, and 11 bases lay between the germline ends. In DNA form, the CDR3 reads TGTGCCAGCAGCGGAGTCGGGGCCACAGATACGCAGTATTTT. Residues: CASSGVGATDTQYF.

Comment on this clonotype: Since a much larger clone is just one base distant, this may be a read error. The CDR3 region has the DNA TGCGCCAGCAGCCGAGGCCAGAATCCGCCCTACGAGCAGTACTTC. It codes for CASSRGQNPPYEQYF. This chain connects TRBV4-1 to TRBJ2-7; D ambiguous. The V gene's germline CDR1 is MGHRA and CDR2 YSYEKL. CDR3 length: 15 residues. Trimming removed 4 bases from V and 2 bases from J, with 15 bases in between.

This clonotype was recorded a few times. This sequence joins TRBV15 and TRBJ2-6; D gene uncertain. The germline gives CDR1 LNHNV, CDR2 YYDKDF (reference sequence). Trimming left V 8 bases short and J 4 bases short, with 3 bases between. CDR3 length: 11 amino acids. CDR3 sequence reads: CATRGANVLTF. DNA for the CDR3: TGTGCCACCCGGGGGGCCAACGTCCTGACTTTC.

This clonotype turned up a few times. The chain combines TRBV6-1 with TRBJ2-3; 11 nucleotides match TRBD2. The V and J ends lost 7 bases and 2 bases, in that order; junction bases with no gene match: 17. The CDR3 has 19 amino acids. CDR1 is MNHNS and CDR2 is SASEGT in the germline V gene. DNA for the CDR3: TGTGCCAGCACGTTCTTAGCGGGAGGGCCAGGGGTTTACACAGATACGCAGTATTTT. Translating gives CASTFLAGGPGVYTDTQYF.

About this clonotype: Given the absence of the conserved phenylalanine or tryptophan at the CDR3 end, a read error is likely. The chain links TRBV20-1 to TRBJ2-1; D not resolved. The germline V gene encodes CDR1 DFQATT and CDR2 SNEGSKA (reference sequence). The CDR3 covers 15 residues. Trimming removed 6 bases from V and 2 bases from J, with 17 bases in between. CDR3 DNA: TGCAGTGCCAATCCGGGCAGGCTTCCCTACAATGAGCAGTTCTCC. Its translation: CSANPGRLPYNEQFS.

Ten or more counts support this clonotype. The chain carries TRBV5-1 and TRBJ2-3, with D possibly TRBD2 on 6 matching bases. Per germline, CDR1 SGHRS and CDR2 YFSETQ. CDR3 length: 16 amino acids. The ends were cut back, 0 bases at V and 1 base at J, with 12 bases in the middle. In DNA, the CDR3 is TGCGCCAGCAGCTTGGCCAACGGGAGAGGCACAGATACGCAGTATTTT. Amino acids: CASSLANGRGTDTQYF.

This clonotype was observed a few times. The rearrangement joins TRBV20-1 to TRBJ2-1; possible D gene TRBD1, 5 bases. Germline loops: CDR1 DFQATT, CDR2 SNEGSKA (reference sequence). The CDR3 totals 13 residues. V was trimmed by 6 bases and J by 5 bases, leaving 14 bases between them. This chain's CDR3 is CSARMGPNNEQFF. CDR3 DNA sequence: TGCAGTGCGCGTATGGGGCCGAACAATGAGCAGTTCTTC.

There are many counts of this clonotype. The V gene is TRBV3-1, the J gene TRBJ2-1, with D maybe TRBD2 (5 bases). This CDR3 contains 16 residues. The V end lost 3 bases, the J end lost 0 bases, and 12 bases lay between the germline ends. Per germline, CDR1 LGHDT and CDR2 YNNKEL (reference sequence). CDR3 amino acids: CASSQSRDYSYNEQFF. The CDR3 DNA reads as TGTGCCAGCAGCCAGTCCAGAGACTACTCCTACAATGAGCAGTTCTTC.

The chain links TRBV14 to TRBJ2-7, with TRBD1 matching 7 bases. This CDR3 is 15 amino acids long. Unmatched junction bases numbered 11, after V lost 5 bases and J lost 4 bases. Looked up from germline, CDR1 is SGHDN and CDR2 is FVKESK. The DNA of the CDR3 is TGTGCCAGCAGCTCCCGGACAGGCCCACCGTACGAGCAGTACTTC. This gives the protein CASSSRTGPPYEQYF.

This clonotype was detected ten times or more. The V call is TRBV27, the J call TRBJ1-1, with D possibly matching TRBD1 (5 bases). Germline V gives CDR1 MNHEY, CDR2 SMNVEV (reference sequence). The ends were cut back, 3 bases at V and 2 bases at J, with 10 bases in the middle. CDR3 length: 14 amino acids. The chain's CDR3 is CASSLIGANTEAFF. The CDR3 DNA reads TGTGCCAGCAGTTTGATAGGGGCTAACACTGAAGCTTTCTTT.

This CDR3 reads CASNSGQNTGELFF. DNA of the CDR3: TGCGCCAGCAATAGCGGACAGAACACCGGGGAGCTGTTTTTT. The rearrangement uses TRBV5-1 and TRBJ2-2, with D maybe TRBD2 (6 bases). CDR1 and CDR2 from the germline V gene are SGHRS and YFSETQ. Trimming removed 6 bases from V and 1 base from J, with 10 bases in between. The CDR3 consists of 14 residues.

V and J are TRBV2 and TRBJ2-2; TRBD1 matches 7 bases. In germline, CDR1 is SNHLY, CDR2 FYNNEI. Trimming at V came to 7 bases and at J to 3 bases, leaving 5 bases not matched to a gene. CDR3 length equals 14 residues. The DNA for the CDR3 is TGTGCCAGCACCCGGGACAGTTACACCGGGGAGCTGTTTTTT. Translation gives CASTRDSYTGELFF.

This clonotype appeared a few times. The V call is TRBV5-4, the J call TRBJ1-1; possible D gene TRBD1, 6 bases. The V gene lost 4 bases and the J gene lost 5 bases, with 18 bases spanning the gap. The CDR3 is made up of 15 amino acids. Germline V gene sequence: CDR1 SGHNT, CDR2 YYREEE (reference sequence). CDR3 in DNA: TGTGCCAGCAGCCCCACCGGACGGAGGGGGACTGAAGCTTTCTTT. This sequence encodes CASSPTGRRGTEAFF. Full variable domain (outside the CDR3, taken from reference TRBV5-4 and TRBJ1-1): ETGVTQSPTHLIKTRGQQVTLRCSSQSGHNTVSWYQQALGQGPQFIFQYYREEENGRGNFPPRFSGLQFPNYSSELNVNALELDDSALYLCASSPTGRRGTEAFFGQGTRLTVV.

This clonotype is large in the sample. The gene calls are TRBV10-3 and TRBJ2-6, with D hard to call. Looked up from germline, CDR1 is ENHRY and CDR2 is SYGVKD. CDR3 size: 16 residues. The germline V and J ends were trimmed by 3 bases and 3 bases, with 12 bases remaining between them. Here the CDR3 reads CAISDMKTGGANVLTF. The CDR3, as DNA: TGTGCCATCAGTGACATGAAGACGGGTGGGGCCAACGTCCTGACTTTC.

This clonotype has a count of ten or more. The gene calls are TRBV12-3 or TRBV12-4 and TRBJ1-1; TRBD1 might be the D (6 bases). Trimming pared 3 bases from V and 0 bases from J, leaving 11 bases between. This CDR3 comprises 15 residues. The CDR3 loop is CASSLGRGMNTEAFF. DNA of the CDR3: TGTGCCAGCAGTTTGGGGAGGGGGATGAACACTGAAGCTTTCTTT.

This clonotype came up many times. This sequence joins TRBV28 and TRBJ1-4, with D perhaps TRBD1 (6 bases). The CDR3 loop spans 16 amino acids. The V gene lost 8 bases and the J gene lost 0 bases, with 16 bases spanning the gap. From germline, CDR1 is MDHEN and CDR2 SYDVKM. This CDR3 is CASGGVGLSTNEKLFF. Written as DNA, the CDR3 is TGTGCCAGCGGGGGCGTTGGCCTTTCAACTAATGAAAAACTGTTTTTT.

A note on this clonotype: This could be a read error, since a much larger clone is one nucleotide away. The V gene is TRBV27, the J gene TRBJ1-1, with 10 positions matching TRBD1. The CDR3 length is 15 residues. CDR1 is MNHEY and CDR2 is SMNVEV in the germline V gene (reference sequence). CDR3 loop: CAGRLLGTGDTEAFF. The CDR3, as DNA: TGTGCCGGCAGACTATTGGGGACAGGGGACACTGAAGCTTTCTTT.